This section outlines one TCR beta chain sequence together with its context. This sample is drawn from a study of blood T cells in healthy people across ages. About the research overall: The template switching approach captured approximately one barcoded beta molecule for every two T cells.

Trimming pared 3 bases from V and 7 bases from J, leaving 12 bases between. The CDR3 contains 14 residues. A second PCR of about 6 to 12 cycles used a sample-barcoded 5' primer and a J-beta primer mix. TCRdb processed the 5' RACE reads anew with MiXCR; each CDR3 protein has one entry. Of approximately 960,000 distinct CDR3 sequences in the sample, roughly 29% were seen once. This sample was also put to use in a study of T cells of mothers and their children.

The receptor was derived from a woman aged 40 to 55 in good health. This rearrangement joins TRBV12-3 or TRBV12-4 to TRBJ2-2; D not certain. The sample consisted of blood. Here the CDR3 reads CASSFQVTVGELFF. The CDR3 nucleotides are TGTGCCAGCAGTTTCCAGGTTACTGTCGGGGAGCTGTTTTTT.